The 8 T cell receptor beta chains given below trace back to one sample, sequenced in a study of blood T cells in healthy people across ages. Next came a second PCR, run for about 7 to 12 cycles, which used a sample-barcoded 5' primer along with a J-beta primer mix. Each CDR3 protein gets one entry after TCRdb re-called the 5' RACE reads with MiXCR. The sample shows about 1.4 million distinct CDR3 sequences, approximately 60% of them seen only once. The sample taken for sequencing was blood. The receptor source for this set is a man between 18 and 35 years old in good health.

The chain employs TRBV4-1 and TRBJ1-5; a possible D gene is TRBD1 (5 bases). The CDR3 loop spans 18 amino acids. V dropped 0 bases and J dropped 0 bases, with 15 bases sitting between them. Per the germline V gene, CDR1 is MGHRA and CDR2 is YSYEKL. This CDR3 is CASSQDTARQYSNQPQHF. CDR3 nucleotides: TGCGCCAGCAGCCAAGACACGGCCCGACAGTATAGCAATCAGCCCCAGCATTTT.

This sequence joins TRBV18 and TRBJ1-1; D possibly corresponds to TRBD1 (5 bases). Trimming left V 4 bases short and J 7 bases short, with 28 bases between. There are 18 residues in the CDR3. Germline CDR1 is KGHSH and CDR2 is LQKENI. The CDR3 sequence is CASSRRQLENRIGGEAFF. The CDR3 nucleotides read TGTGCCAGCTCACGTAGGCAGTTGGAGAACAGAATTGGGGGTGAAGCTTTCTTT.

The sample holds a few counts of this clonotype. The chain links TRBV6-5 to TRBJ2-7; TRBD1 matches 7 bases. The CDR3 loop spans 15 amino acids. V lost 5 bases, J lost 3 bases, and 10 bases stayed unmatched. Germline-derived CDR1 and CDR2 are MNHEY and SVGAGI. The CDR3 reads CASSVRHRGSYEQYF. CDR3 bases: TGTGCCAGCAGTGTCCGACACAGGGGTAGCTACGAGCAGTACTTC.

The rearrangement links TRBV29-1 to TRBJ1-1; a possible D gene is TRBD1 (5 bases). Trimming pared 3 bases from V and 4 bases from J, leaving 12 bases between. Germline CDR1 is SQVTM and CDR2 is ANQGSEA. The CDR3 has 13 amino acids. CDR3 region: CSVEGEWSTEAFF. In nucleotides, the CDR3 is TGCAGCGTTGAGGGGGAGTGGAGCACTGAAGCTTTCTTT.

On this clonotype itself: The junction departs from the called germline gene at one end, perhaps through a read error. The chain links TRBV12-3 or TRBV12-4 to TRBJ2-5; D possibly corresponds to TRBD2 (5 bases). This CDR3 comprises 11 residues. Written as DNA, the CDR3 is TGTGCCGGCAGTTTAGCGCAGGAGCAGTACTTC. Amino acid sequence: CAGSLAQEQYF.

This clonotype was detected only a few times. The chain has TRBV6-5 and TRBJ2-3; 10 bases map to TRBD1. The CDR3 covers 13 residues. The ends lost 6 bases at V and 5 bases at J; junction bases unmatched: 2. CDR1 and CDR2 (germline): MNHEY, SVGAGI. CDR3 protein: CASSGQGVDTQYF. Here the CDR3 DNA reads TGTGCCAGCAGCGGACAGGGGGTAGATACGCAGTATTTT.

The chain recombines TRBV20-1 with TRBJ2-5, with D perhaps matching TRBD1 or TRBD2 (7 bases each). The CDR3 spans 13 residues. Germline V lookup: CDR1 DFQATT, CDR2 SNEGSKA (reference sequence). Trimming stripped 6 bases from V and 5 bases from J, with 16 bases between. The CDR3 bases are TGCAGTGCCCAGGGGGGGGAAGGGGAGACCCAGTACTTC. Its protein product is CSAQGGEGETQYF.

The rearrangement uses TRBV28 and TRBJ1-2; D call uncertain. Germline assignment: CDR1 MDHEN and CDR2 SYDVKM. The CDR3 is 13 amino acids. The V and J ends lost 10 bases and 3 bases respectively, with 15 bases between them. The CDR3 sequence: CATIPVLDYGYTF. Written as DNA, the CDR3 is TGTGCCACCATTCCGGTCCTGGACTATGGCTACACCTTC.